The 17 T cell receptor beta chains given below trace back to one sample, sequenced in a study of tumor-infiltrating lymphocytes in primary liver carcinoma. From 400 to 500 ng total RNA, TCR beta cDNA was generated with a primer in the constant region. Libraries covering TCR beta were generated through three nested multiplex PCR rounds (using a slightly modified ARM-PCR). Amplification in the first two PCR rounds was performed using TRBV1-TRBV30 forward primers and a C-beta reverse primer for 10 cycles each. TCRdb itself ran the multiplex PCR reads through MiXCR, one entry per CDR3 protein. This sample has hundreds of thousands of distinct CDR3 sequences, with about 60% found just once. The authors took blood RNA from unsorted whole blood and also extracted germline DNA. The source material was peripheral blood. The receptors stem from a man aged 35 to 55 with primary liver carcinoma and hepatitis B virus infection.

As to this clonotype: A read error may be the cause here, since a much bigger clone is one base away. J is TRBJ2-3 and V is TRBV5-6; tentatively, D is TRBD1 (5 bases). Trimming pared 0 bases from V and 0 bases from J, leaving 11 bases between. The CDR3 length is 16 residues. Germline V gene lookup returns CDR1 SGHDT and CDR2 YYEEEE. The DNA of the CDR3 is TGTGCCAGCAGCTTGGCGCTTGGACATAGCACAGATACGCAGTATTTT. Its translation: CASSLALGHSTDTQYF.

With regard to this clonotype: It may be a read error: a sequence one base away is much more abundant. The chain employs TRBV29-1 and TRBJ1-5, with 8 bases that match TRBD1. Germline V gene lookup returns CDR1 SQVTM and CDR2 ANQGSEA. The CDR3 length is 14 residues. In DNA form, the CDR3 reads TGCAGCGGTCACGGACAGGGCCTTGGACAGCTCCAGCATTTT. It yields the protein CSGHGQGLGQLQHF. The full variable domain, in which reference TRBV29-1 and TRBJ1-5 provide the parts outside the CDR3, is SAVISQKPSRDICQRGTSLTIQCQVDSQVTMMFWYRQQPGQSLTLIATANQGSEATYESGFVIDKFPISRPNLTFSTLTVSNMSPEDSSIYLCSGHGQGLGQLQHFGDGTRLSIL.

In regard to this clonotype: A much larger clone differs by one base, so this may be a read error. The chain combines TRBV6-1 with TRBJ2-5, with 8 bases fitting TRBD1. This CDR3 region has 16 residues. Germline V lookup: CDR1 MNHNS, CDR2 SASEGT. Trimming cost V 4 bases and J 3 bases; bases outside gene matches: 10. The CDR3 region has the DNA TGTGCCAGCAGTGTCTTCGCAGGGGGCAGAAAAGAGACCCAGTACTTC. Protein sequence: CASSVFAGGRKETQYF.

This clonotype was counted a few times. Here the CDR3 reads CASRGGSYTGELFF. The CDR3 DNA reads TGTGCCAGCAGGGGCGGGAGTTACACCGGGGAGCTGTTTTTT. This chain uses TRBV12-3 or TRBV12-4 with TRBJ2-2, with TRBD2 matching 7 bases. With V trimmed by 6 bases and J by 3 bases, 4 bases remained unmatched. The CDR3 covers 14 residues.

A note on this clonotype: A much more abundant neighbour one base away suggests this may be a read error. The rearrangement uses TRBV6-6 and TRBJ2-1; tentatively, D is TRBD1 or TRBD2 (7 bases each). Germline CDR1 MNHNY, CDR2 SVGAGI (reference sequence). The CDR3 is 18 amino acids. The CDR3 DNA reads as TGTGCCAACAGTTACCTAGGAGGTAGCAGGGGGGGTTACAATGAGCAGTTCTTC. This sequence encodes CANSYLGGSRGGYNEQFF.

To note about this clonotype: A much larger clone differs by one base, so this may be a read error. V gene TRBV6-5 combines with J gene TRBJ2-7, with TRBD2 as a possible D gene (5 bases). From germline, CDR1 is MNHEY and CDR2 SVGAGI. The CDR3 is 13 amino acids. CDR3 loop: CASRPGLSYELYF. For the CDR3, the DNA is TGTGCCAGCAGGCCCGGACTCTCCTACGAGCTGTACTTC.

This clonotype was observed many times. The J gene is TRBJ2-7, the V gene TRBV29-1; 9 bases are shared with TRBD1. Per the germline V gene, CDR1 is SQVTM and CDR2 is ANQGSEA. V dropped 1 base and J dropped 0; count of bases not matched to a gene: 19. The CDR3 extends over 20 amino acids. This chain's CDR3 is CSVEALNKGTGSTISYEQYF. CDR3 sequence (DNA): TGCAGCGTTGAAGCTCTAAATAAGGGGACAGGGTCCACGATCTCCTACGAGCAGTACTTC.

The sample holds a few counts of this clonotype. The chain combines TRBV5-5 with TRBJ1-5, with TRBD1 matching 9 bases. Unmatched junction bases numbered 3, after V lost 2 bases and J lost 0 bases. Germline CDR1 reads SGHKS; CDR2 reads YYEKEE (reference sequence). This CDR3 contains 16 residues. The CDR3 here is CASSLGTGNSNQPQHF. In nucleotides, the CDR3 is TGTGCCAGCAGCTTAGGGACAGGGAATAGCAATCAGCCCCAGCATTTT.

Concerning this clonotype itself: The junction shows a germline mismatch at one end, possibly a read error. CDR3 amino acids: CSIDVAGARTEAFF. DNA of the CDR3: TGCAGCATTGATGTGGCGGGAGCCAGAACTGAGGCTTTCTTT. The chain carries TRBV29-1 and TRBJ1-1; D remains unclear. CDR1 and CDR2 (germline): SQVTM, ANQGSEA. The CDR3 spans 14 residues.

J is TRBJ1-3 and V is TRBV12-3 or TRBV12-4; D not certain. Trimming left V 5 bases short and J 0 bases short, with 11 bases between. The CDR3 runs to 15 residues. The CDR3 region has the DNA TGTGCCAGCAGTCCCGGGTGGAGCTCTGGAAACACCATATATTTT. Protein product: CASSPGWSSGNTIYF.

About this clonotype itself: Because the CDR3 is missing its conserved closing phenylalanine or tryptophan, this is likely a read error. The V and J genes are TRBV6-5 and TRBJ2-7; D may be TRBD2 (6 bases). Trimming removed 0 bases at V and 2 bases at J, with 14 bases between. This CDR3 comprises 16 residues. Germline CDR1 MNHEY, CDR2 SVGAGI. This chain's CDR3 is CASSYSLGGEAYEQYS. The CDR3 bases are TGTGCCAGCAGTTACTCCCTCGGAGGGGAGGCCTACGAGCAGTACTCG.

Turning to this clonotype: One end of the junction is discordant with germline, which a read error may explain. V and J are TRBV7-9 and TRBJ2-7, with D tentatively TRBD1 or TRBD2 (5 bases each). The CDR3 has 15 amino acids. Germline CDR1 and CDR2: SEHNR and FQNEAQ (reference sequence). The CDR3 DNA reads as TGTGCCAGCAGCTTAGAGGCAGGGAGCTCCTACGAGCGGTACTTC. It encodes CASSLEAGSSYERYF.

With respect to this clonotype: A much bigger clone sits one base away, suggesting this may be a read error. Since the CDR3 does not end with the conserved phenylalanine or tryptophan, this likely comes from a read error. The gene calls are TRBV5-1 and TRBJ2-3; maybe TRBD2 (5 bases). V shed 7 bases and J shed 5 bases, with 8 bases lying between them. Germline lookup yields CDR1 SGHRS and CDR2 YFSETQ. The length of the CDR3 is 11 residues. CDR3 in amino acids: CASHREDTQYS. As DNA, the CDR3 is TGCGCCAGCCATCGGGAAGATACGCAGTATTCT.

This clonotype was detected a few times. A much larger clone lies a single base off, so this may be a read error. This chain connects TRBV4-2 to TRBJ2-3; 10 bases match TRBD2. CDR1 is LGHNA and CDR2 is YNFKEQ in the germline V gene. The CDR3 consists of 17 residues. DNA of the CDR3: TGTGTCAGCAGCCCTTCCGTCGACCTAGCGGGAGCAGATACGCAGTATTTT. Residues: CVSSPSVDLAGADTQYF.

This chain joins TRBV24-1 and TRBJ2-7; D is perhaps TRBD2 (7 bases). V was cut by 7 bases and J by 8 bases, with 11 bases left in between. Germline assignment: CDR1 KGHDR and CDR2 SFDVKD. This CDR3 has 11 residues. The DNA of the CDR3 is TGTGCCACCAGCCGCGGGGGCAAGCAGTACTTC. Its translation is CATSRGGKQYF.

This clonotype was detected once. Being one base from a much bigger clone, this may be a read error. The chain couples TRBV12-3 or TRBV12-4 to TRBJ2-1; no firm D call. V lost 8 bases and J lost 2, with 7 bases in between. This CDR3 is 12 amino acids long. The CDR3 is CASGRPYNEQFF. The DNA of the CDR3 is TGTGCCAGCGGCCGCCCCTACAATGAGCAGTTCTTC.

This chain uses TRBV6-5 with TRBJ2-1, with D tentatively TRBD2 (6 bases). Trimming left V 0 bases short and J 4 bases short, with 19 bases between. The length of the CDR3 is 18 residues. The V gene's germline CDR1 is MNHEY and CDR2 SVGAGI. CDR3 in DNA: TGTGCCAGCAGTTACTCGAGTTCTAGCGAGAGGGGTTACAATGAGCAGTTCTTC. Amino acid sequence: CASSYSSSSERGYNEQFF.